The clone carrying this TCR beta chain was recorded many times. What it recognizes is unknown. One entry per CDR3 protein results from TCRdb running MiXCR on the reads. The sample shows approximately 550,000 distinct CDR3 sequences, about 15% of them seen only once. This sample stems from a study of T cell repertoires in cytomegalovirus infection. The wider study: Through public TCR beta signatures, both CMV infection and matching HLA type were indicated. Study outcomes and limitations: Dominant in the ex vivo response were TCR beta clonotypes restricted by HLA-C and specific for CMV.

Germline V CDR1 and CDR2: SEHNR, FQNEAQ (reference sequence). The CDR3 covers 14 residues. V lost 5 bases and J lost 2, with 13 bases in between. The gene calls are TRBV7-9 and TRBJ2-7, with D perhaps being TRBD1 or TRBD2 (5 bases each). The receptor comes from a human donor in good health (CMV status not recorded). Some clones in this sample may be carry-over from other donors' samples. The sequenced material came from CD8+ T cells from PBMCs. The chain's CDR3 is CASSMGVGTYEQYF. Here the CDR3 DNA reads TGTGCCAGCAGCATGGGGGTGGGGACCTACGAGCAGTACTTC.